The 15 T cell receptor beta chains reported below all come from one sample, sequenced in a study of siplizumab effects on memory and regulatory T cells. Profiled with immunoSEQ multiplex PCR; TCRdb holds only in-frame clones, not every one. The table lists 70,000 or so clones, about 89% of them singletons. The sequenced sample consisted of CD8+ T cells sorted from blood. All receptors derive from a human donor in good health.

The CDR3 spells CASSLIPADTNQETQYF. CDR3 DNA: TGTGCCAGCAGCTTAATTCCTGCCGATACAAATCAAGAGACCCAGTACTTC. The chain employs TRBV7-8 and TRBJ2-5; D not certain. The CDR3 runs to 17 residues. Trimming pared 2 bases from V and 2 bases from J, leaving 18 bases between. CDR1 is SGHVS, CDR2 FQNEAQ, per germline.

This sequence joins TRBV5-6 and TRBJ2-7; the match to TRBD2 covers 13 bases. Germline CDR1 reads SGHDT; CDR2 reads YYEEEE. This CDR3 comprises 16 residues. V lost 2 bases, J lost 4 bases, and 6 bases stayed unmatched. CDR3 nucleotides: TGTGCCAGCAGCTTTGGGACTAGCGGGATCATATACGAGCAGTACTTC. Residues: CASSFGTSGIIYEQYF.

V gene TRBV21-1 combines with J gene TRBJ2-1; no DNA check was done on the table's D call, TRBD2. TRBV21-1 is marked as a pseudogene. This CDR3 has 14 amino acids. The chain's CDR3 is CASSKASGGDEQFF. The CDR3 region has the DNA TGTGCCAGCAGCAAGGCTAGCGGGGGCGATGAGCAGTTCTTC.

CDR3: CSTRDYRYNEQFF. CDR3 DNA sequence: TGCAGCACCAGGGACTATAGATACAATGAGCAGTTCTTC. The rearrangement joins TRBV29-1 to TRBJ2-1; 7 bases align to TRBD2. CDR3 size: 13 residues. The V gene's germline CDR1 is SQVTM and CDR2 ANQGSEA. The V gene end was trimmed by 8 bases and the J gene end by 4 bases; junction bases not matched to a gene: 8.

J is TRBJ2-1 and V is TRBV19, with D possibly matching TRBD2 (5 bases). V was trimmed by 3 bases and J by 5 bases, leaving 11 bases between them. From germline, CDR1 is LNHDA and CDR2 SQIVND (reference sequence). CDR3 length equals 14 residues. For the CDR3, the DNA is TGTGCCAGTAGTATCCAGGACTCGGACAATGAGCAGTTCTTC. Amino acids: CASSIQDSDNEQFF.

CDR3 protein: CASSPGQGLYEQYF. The CDR3 coding sequence is TGTGCCAGCAGCCCCGGACAGGGCCTCTACGAGCAGTACTTC. This sequence joins TRBV9 and TRBJ2-7; TRBD1 aligns across 8 bases. V was clipped by 4 bases and J by 3 bases; unmatched bases: 6. The CDR3 runs to 14 residues. Germline loops: CDR1 SGDLS, CDR2 YYNGEE.

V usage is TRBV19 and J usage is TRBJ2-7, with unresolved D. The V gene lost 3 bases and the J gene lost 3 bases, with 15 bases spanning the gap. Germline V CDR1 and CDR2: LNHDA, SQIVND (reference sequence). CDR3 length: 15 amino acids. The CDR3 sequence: CASSILPTAYYEQYF. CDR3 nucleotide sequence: TGTGCCAGTAGTATCCTGCCCACAGCCTACTACGAGCAGTACTTC.

The chain's CDR3 is CASSPASGSFREQYF. The CDR3 nucleotides are TGTGCCAGCAGTCCCGCTAGCGGGAGCTTCAGGGAGCAGTACTTC. V is TRBV6-1 and J is TRBJ2-7; 10 positions match TRBD2. CDR1 and CDR2 (germline): MNHNS, SASEGT. The CDR3 totals 15 residues. V lost 5 bases and J lost 7; bases outside the gene matches: 11.

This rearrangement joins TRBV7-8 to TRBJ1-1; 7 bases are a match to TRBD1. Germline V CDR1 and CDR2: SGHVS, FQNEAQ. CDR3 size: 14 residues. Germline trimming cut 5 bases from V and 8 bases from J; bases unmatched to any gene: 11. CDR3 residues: CASSVTGREIEAFF. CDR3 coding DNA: TGTGCCAGCAGCGTGACAGGGAGAGAAATCGAAGCTTTCTTT.

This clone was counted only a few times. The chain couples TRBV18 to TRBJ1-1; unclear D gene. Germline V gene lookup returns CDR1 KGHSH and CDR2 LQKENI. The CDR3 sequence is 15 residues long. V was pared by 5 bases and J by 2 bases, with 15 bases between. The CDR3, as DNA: TGTGCCAGCTCATCAACTAGGACGGGAAACACTGAAGCTTTCTTT. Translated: CASSSTRTGNTEAFF.

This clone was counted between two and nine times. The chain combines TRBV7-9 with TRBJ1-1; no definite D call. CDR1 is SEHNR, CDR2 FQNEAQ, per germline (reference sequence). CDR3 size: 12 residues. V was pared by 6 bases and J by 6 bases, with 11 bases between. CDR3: CASSYTPSEAFF. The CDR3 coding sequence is TGTGCCAGCAGTTACACGCCATCTGAAGCTTTCTTT. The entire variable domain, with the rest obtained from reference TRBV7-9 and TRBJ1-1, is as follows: DTGVSQNPRHKITKRGQNVTFRCDPISEHNRLYWYRQTLGQGPEFLTYFQNEAQLEKSRLLSDRFSAERPKGSFSTLEIQRTEQGDSAMYLCASSYTPSEAFFGQGTRLTVV.

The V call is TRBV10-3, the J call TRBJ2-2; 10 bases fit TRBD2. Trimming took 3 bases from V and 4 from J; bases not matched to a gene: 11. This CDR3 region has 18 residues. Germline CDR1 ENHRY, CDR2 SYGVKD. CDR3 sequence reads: CAISDPTSGPGSTGELFF. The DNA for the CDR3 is TGTGCCATCAGTGATCCGACTAGCGGGCCTGGCTCCACCGGGGAGCTGTTTTTT.

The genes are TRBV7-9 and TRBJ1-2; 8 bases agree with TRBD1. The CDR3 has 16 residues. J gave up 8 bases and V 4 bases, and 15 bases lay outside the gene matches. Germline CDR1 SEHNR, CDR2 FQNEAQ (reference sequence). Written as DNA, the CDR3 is TGTGCCAGCAGCTACAGCGCCGGGACAGGTCTATGGGGCTACACCTTC. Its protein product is CASSYSAGTGLWGYTF.

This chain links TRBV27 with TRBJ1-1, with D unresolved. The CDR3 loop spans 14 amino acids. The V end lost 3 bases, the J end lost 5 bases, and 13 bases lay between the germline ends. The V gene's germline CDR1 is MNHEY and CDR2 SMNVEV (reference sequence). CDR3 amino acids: CASSFANGVTEAFF. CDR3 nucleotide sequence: TGTGCCAGCAGTTTCGCCAATGGCGTGACTGAAGCTTTCTTT.

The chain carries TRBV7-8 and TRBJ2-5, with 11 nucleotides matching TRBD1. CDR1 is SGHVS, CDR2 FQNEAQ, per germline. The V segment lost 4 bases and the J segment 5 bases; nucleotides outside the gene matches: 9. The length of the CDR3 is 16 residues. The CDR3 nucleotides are TGTGCCAGCAGCTCGGTCTGGACAGGGGGCCAGGAGACCCAGTACTTC. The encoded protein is CASSSVWTGGQETQYF.